This TCR beta chain came from a study of T cells expressing NK-cell markers. Germline V lookup: CDR1 MNHEY, CDR2 SVGEGT. The CDR3 loop spans 17 amino acids. TCRdb re-called the 5' RACE reads, yielding one record per CDR3 amino acid sequence without DNA. This table lists about 260,000 distinct CDR3 sequences. The sequencing sample was made of blood T cells: a sorted CD56 or NKG2C T cell subset, CD4+ or CD8+ T cells, or bulk PBMC T cells (not recorded which). V is TRBV6-2 or TRBV6-3 and J is TRBJ2-1; no DNA is available, so the TRBD1 call from TCRdb remains unchecked. This sequence was found in a man between 18 and 35 years old in good health. The CDR3 is CASSYPGPTVNLDEQFF.